The subject of this entry is one T cell receptor (beta chain). Its antigen remains unknown. PCR involved 60 Vbeta and 13 Jbeta primers. Sequenced by immunoSEQ multiplex PCR; TCRdb stores in-frame clones only, minus some. The data contain around 200,000 clones, around three quarters of them seen just once; the ten biggest clones take up less than 2.5%. This entry is derived from a study of cytomegalovirus exposure and HLA in healthy donors. General observations from the study: Prior analysis indicated that the majority of TCR beta V segments exhibited productivity approximately 90% or approximately 30% of the time.

CDR1 SGHTA and CDR2 FQGNSA come from the germline V gene. The CDR3 consists of 14 residues. Unmatched junction bases numbered 4, after V lost 5 bases and J lost 2 bases. This chain joins TRBV7-2 and TRBJ1-1; TRBD1 matches at 8 bases. The sample was PBMCs. The receptor comes from a woman in her fifties or sixties in good health and CMV-seronegative. CDR3 in DNA: TGTGCCAGCAGCGTACAGGGGGGAAACACTGAAGCTTTCTTT. Its translation is CASSVQGGNTEAFF.